A selection of T cell receptor beta chains follows, all from one sample in a study of shared clonotypes between healthy human individuals. Method: immunoSEQ multiplex PCR; TCRdb's copy keeps in-frame clones and lacks some. Of around 1,900,000 clones in the sample, roughly 95% were seen once. The source material was naive CD8+ T cells from PBMCs. The source is a man aged 18 to 30 in good health. Some clones in this sample may be carry-over from other donors' samples. Both conserved end residues are part of each CDR3. The order of the fields is clone size, V gene, D gene, J gene, CDR3 DNA, CDR3 protein. The D gene is left open where the match is weak. Where a row states a size, it is once, few, many or the class of an expanded clone; other rows omit it.

clone size: -
V gene: TRBV2
D gene: -
J gene: TRBJ1-1
CDR3 DNA: TGTGCCAGCAGTGAACCGCGGGGCCCTAGGGCTTTCTTT
CDR3 protein: CASSEPRGPRAFF

clone size: -
V gene: TRBV19
D gene: -
J gene: TRBJ2-7
CDR3 DNA: TGTGCCAGTAGTGCGGGCGTCAACGAATTATACGAGCAGTACTTC
CDR3 protein: CASSAGVNELYEQYF

clone size: -
V gene: TRBV7-9
D gene: -
J gene: TRBJ2-1
CDR3 DNA: TGTGCCAGCAGCTCCGCCGGGGGGACAGATTACAATGAGCAGTTCTTC
CDR3 protein: CASSSAGGTDYNEQFF

clone size: -
V gene: TRBV7-9
D gene: -
J gene: TRBJ2-1
CDR3 DNA: TGTGCCAGCAGCTTCACGCGGACCTACAATGAGCAGTTCTTC
CDR3 protein: CASSFTRTYNEQFF

clone size: -
V gene: TRBV25-1
D gene: TRBD2
J gene: TRBJ2-4
CDR3 DNA: TGTGCCAGCAGTGAATACGGGCGGGAGGGAGAAAACATTCAGTACTTC
CDR3 protein: CASSEYGREGENIQYF

clone size: -
V gene: TRBV5-1
D gene: -
J gene: TRBJ2-7
CDR3 DNA: TGCGCCAGCAGCTTGGATTTGGGGGCGACGGGCGAGCAGTACTTC
CDR3 protein: CASSLDLGATGEQYF

clone size: -
V gene: TRBV29-1
D gene: -
J gene: TRBJ2-7
CDR3 DNA: TGCAGCGTGGCCGGGCCAGGGCAGTACTTC
CDR3 protein: CSVAGPGQYF

clone size: -
V gene: TRBV28
D gene: -
J gene: TRBJ1-1
CDR3 DNA: TGTGCCAGCAGTTCGACGAGGTTGGGGCTTGAAGCTTTCTTT
CDR3 protein: CASSSTRLGLEAFF

clone size: -
V gene: TRBV25-1
D gene: -
J gene: TRBJ2-7
CDR3 DNA: TGTGCCAGCAGTCGGGTTGATTCCGAGCAGTACTTC
CDR3 protein: CASSRVDSEQYF

clone size: -
V gene: TRBV6-6
D gene: -
J gene: TRBJ1-5
CDR3 DNA: TGTGCCAGCAGTTATACTGTCAATCAGCCCCAGCATTTT
CDR3 protein: CASSYTVNQPQHF

clone size: -
V gene: TRBV19
D gene: TRBD1
J gene: TRBJ1-2
CDR3 DNA: TGTGCCAGTAGTCCAGGGGGACTGGACTATGGCTACACCTTC
CDR3 protein: CASSPGGLDYGYTF

clone size: -
V gene: TRBV6-5
D gene: -
J gene: TRBJ2-7
CDR3 DNA: TGTGCCAGCAACCCAATACAGGGTCCCTACGAGCAGTACTTC
CDR3 protein: CASNPIQGPYEQYF

clone size: -
V gene: TRBV7-9
D gene: -
J gene: TRBJ1-1
CDR3 DNA: TGTGCCAGCAGCCCCAAAGCTAAACTATGGGCTGAAGCTTTCTTT
CDR3 protein: CASSPKAKLWAEAFF

clone size: -
V gene: TRBV28
D gene: -
J gene: TRBJ2-5
CDR3 DNA: TGTGCCAGTCGCACAGGGATTGGAGAGACCCAGTACTTC
CDR3 protein: CASRTGIGETQYF

clone size: once
V gene: TRBV5-6
D gene: TRBD1
J gene: TRBJ1-2
CDR3 DNA: TGTGCCAGCAGCGGGGATTTGGGACAGAACTATGGCTACACCTTC
CDR3 protein: CASSGDLGQNYGYTF